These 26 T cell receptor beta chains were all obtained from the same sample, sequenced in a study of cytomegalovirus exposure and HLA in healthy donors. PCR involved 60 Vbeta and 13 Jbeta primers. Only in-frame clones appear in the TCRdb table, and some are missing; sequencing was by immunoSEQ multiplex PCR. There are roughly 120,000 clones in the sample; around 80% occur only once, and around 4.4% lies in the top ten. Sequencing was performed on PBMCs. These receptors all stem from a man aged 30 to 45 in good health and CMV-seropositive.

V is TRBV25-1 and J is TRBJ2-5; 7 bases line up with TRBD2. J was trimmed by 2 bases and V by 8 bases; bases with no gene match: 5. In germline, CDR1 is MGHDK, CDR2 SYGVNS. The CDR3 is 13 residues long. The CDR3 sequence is CASGGVGQETQYF. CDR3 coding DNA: TGTGCCAGCGGGGGGGTCGGACAAGAGACCCAGTACTTC.

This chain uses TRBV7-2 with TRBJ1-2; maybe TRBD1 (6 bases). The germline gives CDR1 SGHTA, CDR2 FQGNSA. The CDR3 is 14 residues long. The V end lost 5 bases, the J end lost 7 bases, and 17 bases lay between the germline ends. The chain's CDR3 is CASSRQASEGGYTF. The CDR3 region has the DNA TGTGCCAGCAGCCGACAGGCCTCCGAGGGTGGCTACACCTTC.

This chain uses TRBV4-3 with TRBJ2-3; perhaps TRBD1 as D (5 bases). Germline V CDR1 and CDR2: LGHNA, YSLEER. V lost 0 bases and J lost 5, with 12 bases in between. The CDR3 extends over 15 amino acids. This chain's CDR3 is CASSQDRVVGDTQYF. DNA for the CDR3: TGCGCCAGCAGCCAAGACAGGGTGGTAGGAGATACGCAGTATTTT.

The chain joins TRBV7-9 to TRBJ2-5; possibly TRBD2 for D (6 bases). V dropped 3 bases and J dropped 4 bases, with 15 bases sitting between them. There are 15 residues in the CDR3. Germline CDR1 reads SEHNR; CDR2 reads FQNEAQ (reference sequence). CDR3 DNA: TGTGCCAGCAGCTTCAAAATTAGCGGCCCAGAGACCCAGTACTTC. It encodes CASSFKISGPETQYF.

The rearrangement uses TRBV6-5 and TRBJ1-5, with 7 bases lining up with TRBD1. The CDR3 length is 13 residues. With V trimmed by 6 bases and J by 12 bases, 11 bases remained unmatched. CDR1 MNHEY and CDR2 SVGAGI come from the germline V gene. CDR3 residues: CASRRSLYRGQHF. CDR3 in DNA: TGTGCCAGCAGACGTTCCCTTTACAGGGGCCAGCATTTT.

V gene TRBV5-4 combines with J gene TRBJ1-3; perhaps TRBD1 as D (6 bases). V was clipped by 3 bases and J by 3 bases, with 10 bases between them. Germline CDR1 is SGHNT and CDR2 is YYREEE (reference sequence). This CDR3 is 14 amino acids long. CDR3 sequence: CASSSNRDGNTIYF. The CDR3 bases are TGTGCCAGCAGCTCGAACAGGGATGGAAACACCATATATTTT.

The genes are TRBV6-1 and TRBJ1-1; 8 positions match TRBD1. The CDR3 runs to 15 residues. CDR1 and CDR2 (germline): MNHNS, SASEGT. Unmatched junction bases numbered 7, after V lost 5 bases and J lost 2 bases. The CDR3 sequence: CASSPLGQGNTEAFF. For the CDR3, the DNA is TGTGCCAGCAGTCCGTTAGGACAGGGAAACACTGAAGCTTTCTTT.

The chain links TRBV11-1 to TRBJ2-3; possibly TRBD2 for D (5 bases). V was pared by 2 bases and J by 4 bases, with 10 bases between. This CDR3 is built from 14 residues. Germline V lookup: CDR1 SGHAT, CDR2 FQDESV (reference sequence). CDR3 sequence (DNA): TGTGCCAGCAGCTTATCGGGGTCGGCAGATACGCAGTATTTT. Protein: CASSLSGSADTQYF.

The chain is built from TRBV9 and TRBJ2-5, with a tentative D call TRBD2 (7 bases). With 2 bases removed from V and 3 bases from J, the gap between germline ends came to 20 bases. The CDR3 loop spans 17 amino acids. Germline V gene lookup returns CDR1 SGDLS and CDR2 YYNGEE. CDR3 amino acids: CASSVRRGGPLEETQYF. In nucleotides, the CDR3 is TGTGCCAGCAGCGTTAGGAGGGGGGGGCCTCTTGAAGAGACCCAGTACTTC.

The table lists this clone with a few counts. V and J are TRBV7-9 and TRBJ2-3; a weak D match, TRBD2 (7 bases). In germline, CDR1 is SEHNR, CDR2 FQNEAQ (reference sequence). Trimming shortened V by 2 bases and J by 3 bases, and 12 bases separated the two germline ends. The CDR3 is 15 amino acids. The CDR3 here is CASSLLRGLTDTQYF. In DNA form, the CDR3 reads TGTGCCAGCAGCTTATTGCGGGGGCTAACAGATACGCAGTATTTT.

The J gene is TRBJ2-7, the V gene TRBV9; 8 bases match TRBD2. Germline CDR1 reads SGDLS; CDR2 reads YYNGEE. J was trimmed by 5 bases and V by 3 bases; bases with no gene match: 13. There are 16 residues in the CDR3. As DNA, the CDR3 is TGTGCCAGCAGCGCCGATGGGGGGACTAGGGGCCACGAGCAGTACTTC. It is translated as CASSADGGTRGHEQYF.

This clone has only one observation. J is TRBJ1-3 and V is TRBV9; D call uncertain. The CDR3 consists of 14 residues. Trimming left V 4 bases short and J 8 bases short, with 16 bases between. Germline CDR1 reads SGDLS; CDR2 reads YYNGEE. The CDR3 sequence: CASSPGLGRDTIYF. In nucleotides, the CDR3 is TGTGCCAGCAGCCCGGGATTGGGCCGGGACACCATATATTTT.

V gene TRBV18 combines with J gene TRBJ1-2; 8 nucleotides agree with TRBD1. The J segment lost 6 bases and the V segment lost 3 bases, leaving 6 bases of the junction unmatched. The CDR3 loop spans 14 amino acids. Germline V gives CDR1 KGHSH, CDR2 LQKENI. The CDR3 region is CASSPDGTGNGYTF. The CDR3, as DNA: TGTGCCAGCTCACCCGATGGGACAGGCAATGGCTACACCTTC.

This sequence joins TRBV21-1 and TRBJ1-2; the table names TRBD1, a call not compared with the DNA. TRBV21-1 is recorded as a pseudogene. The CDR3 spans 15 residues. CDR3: CASSTLRDKDWGYTF. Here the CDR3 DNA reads TGTGCCAGCAGCACGCTCCGGGACAAAGATTGGGGCTACACCTTC.

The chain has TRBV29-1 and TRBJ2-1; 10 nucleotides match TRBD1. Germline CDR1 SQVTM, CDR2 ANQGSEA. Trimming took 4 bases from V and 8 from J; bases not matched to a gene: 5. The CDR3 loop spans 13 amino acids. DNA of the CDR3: TGCAGCGTTGGACAGGGGGCTTGGGATGAGCAGTTCTTC. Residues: CSVGQGAWDEQFF.

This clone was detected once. CDR3 amino acids: CASSPTIGLYGYTF. In nucleotides, the CDR3 is TGTGCCAGCAGTCCGACTATTGGACTCTATGGCTACACCTTC. The chain has TRBV6-6 and TRBJ1-2; unclear D gene. The CDR3 runs 14 residues. V was cut by 5 bases and J by 4 bases, with 14 bases left in between. Germline-derived CDR1 and CDR2 are MNHNY and SVGAGI (reference sequence).

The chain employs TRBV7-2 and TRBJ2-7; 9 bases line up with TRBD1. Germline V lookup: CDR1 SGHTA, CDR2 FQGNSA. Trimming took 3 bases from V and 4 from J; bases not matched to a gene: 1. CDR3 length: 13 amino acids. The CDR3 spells CASSFDRGYEQYF. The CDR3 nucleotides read TGTGCCAGCAGCTTCGACAGGGGGTACGAGCAGTACTTC.

The CDR3 sequence is CASSLVWDNEGNTEAFF. CDR3 DNA: TGTGCCAGCAGCCTCGTGTGGGACAACGAGGGGAACACTGAAGCTTTCTTT. V usage is TRBV7-8 and J usage is TRBJ1-1, with a weak D call TRBD1 (6 bases). The germline gives CDR1 SGHVS, CDR2 FQNEAQ. Deletions cut 5 bases from V and 1 base from J, with 20 bases between. The CDR3 runs to 17 residues.

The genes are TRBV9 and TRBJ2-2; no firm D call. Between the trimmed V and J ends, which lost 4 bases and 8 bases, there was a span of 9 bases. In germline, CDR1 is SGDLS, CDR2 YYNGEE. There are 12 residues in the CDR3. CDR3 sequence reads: CASSSLPGELFF. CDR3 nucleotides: TGTGCCAGCAGCTCACTCCCGGGGGAGCTGTTTTTT. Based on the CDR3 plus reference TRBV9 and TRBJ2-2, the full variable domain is DSGVTQTPKHLITATGQRVTLRCSPRSGDLSVYWYQQSLDQGLQFLIQYYNGEERAKGNILERFSAQQFPDLHSELNLSSLELGDSALYFCASSSLPGELFFGEGSRLTVL.

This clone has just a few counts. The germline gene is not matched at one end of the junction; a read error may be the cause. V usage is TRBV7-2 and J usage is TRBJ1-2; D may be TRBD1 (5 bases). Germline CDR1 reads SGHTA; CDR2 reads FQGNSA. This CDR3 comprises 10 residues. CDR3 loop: CASSTTVQVF. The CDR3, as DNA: TGTGCCAGCAGCACGACAGTCCAAGTCTTC.

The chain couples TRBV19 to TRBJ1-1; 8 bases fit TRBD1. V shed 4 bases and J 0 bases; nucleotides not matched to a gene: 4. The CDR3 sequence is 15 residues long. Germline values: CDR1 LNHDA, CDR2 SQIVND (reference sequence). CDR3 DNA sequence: TGTGCCAGTAGTAGGACAGGGTTGGTGAACACTGAAGCTTTCTTT. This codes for CASSRTGLVNTEAFF.

CDR3 bases: TGTGCCAGCAGCCCTACAGGGGGCCGAGAGACCCAGTACTTC. Protein: CASSPTGGRETQYF. The chain combines TRBV6-5 with TRBJ2-5, with 9 nucleotides matching TRBD1. Germline CDR1 is MNHEY and CDR2 is SVGAGI. The CDR3 covers 14 residues. Unmatched junction bases numbered 6, after V lost 6 bases and J lost 4 bases.

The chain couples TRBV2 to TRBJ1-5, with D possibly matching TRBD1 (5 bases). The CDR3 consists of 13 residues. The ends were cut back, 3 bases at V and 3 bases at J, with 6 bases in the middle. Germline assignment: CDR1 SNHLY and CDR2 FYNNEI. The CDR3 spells CASSDRVNQPQHF. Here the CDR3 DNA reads TGTGCCAGCAGTGACAGGGTCAATCAGCCCCAGCATTTT.

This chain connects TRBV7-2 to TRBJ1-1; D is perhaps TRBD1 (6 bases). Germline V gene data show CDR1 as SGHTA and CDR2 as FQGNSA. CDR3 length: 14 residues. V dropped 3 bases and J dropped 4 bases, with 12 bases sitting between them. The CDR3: CASSFRGGLTEAFF. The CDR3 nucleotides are TGTGCCAGCAGCTTCAGGGGAGGGCTCACTGAAGCTTTCTTT.

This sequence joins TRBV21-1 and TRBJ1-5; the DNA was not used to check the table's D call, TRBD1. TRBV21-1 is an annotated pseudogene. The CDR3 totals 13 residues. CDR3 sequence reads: CAGRGHLNQPQHF. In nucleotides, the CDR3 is TGTGCCGGGCGAGGACACCTTAATCAGCCCCAGCATTTT.

In DNA, the CDR3 is TGTGCCAGCAGCTCCTCGTATGGAAACACCATATATTTT. Translation gives CASSSSYGNTIYF. The rearrangement links TRBV7-2 to TRBJ1-3; D is unresolved. Germline V gives CDR1 SGHTA, CDR2 FQGNSA. The CDR3 covers 13 residues. The germline V and J ends were trimmed by 4 bases and 3 bases, with 7 bases remaining between them.